What follows are 29 T cell receptor beta chains derived from one specimen sequenced in a study of shared clonotypes between healthy human individuals. Generated by immunoSEQ multiplex PCR, the TCRdb table keeps only in-frame clones and is missing some. This sample has approximately 1.4 million clones, with 95% to 99% found just once. Sequencing used naive CD4+ T cells sorted from blood. Subset in this sample: CD45RA+ positively selected. The receptors derive from a man younger than 45 in good health.

The chain employs TRBV6-5 and TRBJ2-1, with D possibly called TRBD1 or TRBD2 (5 bases each). Germline values: CDR1 MNHEY, CDR2 SVGAGI. This CDR3 spans 15 amino acids. Trimming pared 5 bases from V and 7 bases from J, leaving 18 bases between. CDR3 protein: CASSQGGARGNEQFF. CDR3 bases: TGTGCCAGCAGTCAGGGTGGGGCCCGGGGAAATGAGCAGTTCTTC.

V gene TRBV28 combines with J gene TRBJ1-1, with D maybe TRBD1 (6 bases). V dropped 1 base and J dropped 3 bases, with 12 bases sitting between them. The CDR3 length is 15 residues. The germline gives CDR1 MDHEN, CDR2 SYDVKM. The CDR3 region has the DNA TGTGCCAGCAGTTTATTAGGGGGGCCGGACACTGAAGCTTTCTTT. Its protein product is CASSLLGGPDTEAFF.

The chain recombines TRBV6-1 with TRBJ1-5; D call uncertain. V was trimmed by 2 bases and J by 7 bases, leaving 12 bases between them. The CDR3 has 14 residues. CDR1 and CDR2 (germline): MNHNS, SASEGT. CDR3 region: CASSESADLQPQHF. Here the CDR3 DNA reads TGTGCCAGCAGTGAATCCGCAGATTTGCAGCCCCAGCATTTT.

The chain links TRBV6-1 to TRBJ2-7; D not resolved. Germline V gives CDR1 MNHNS, CDR2 SASEGT. V was pared by 7 bases and J by 0 bases, with 13 bases between. The CDR3 has 14 amino acids. In DNA, the CDR3 is TGTGCCAGCACTAGGCTGAGGAGCTCCTACGAGCAGTACTTC. Protein: CASTRLRSSYEQYF.

This chain joins TRBV7-2 and TRBJ2-1, with unresolved D. The V end was cut by 5 bases, the J end by 3 bases, with 8 bases between. The CDR3 has 13 amino acids. The germline gives CDR1 SGHTA, CDR2 FQGNSA. The CDR3 region is CASSRVYYNEQFF. In nucleotides, the CDR3 is TGTGCCAGCAGCCGGGTTTACTACAATGAGCAGTTCTTC.

This sequence joins TRBV21-1 and TRBJ1-2; TRBD1, the table's D call, was not compared with the DNA. TRBV21-1 has pseudogene status. The CDR3 totals 16 residues. The DNA of the CDR3 is TGTGCCAGCAGCACACCGGGACAGGGCGCTAACTATGGCTACACCTTC. Its translation: CASSTPGQGANYGYTF.

The chain carries TRBV7-3 and TRBJ2-1; D possibly matches TRBD1 or TRBD2 (5 bases each). The CDR3 is 14 residues long. V lost 1 base and J 3 bases, leaving 7 bases between the germline ends. The V gene's germline CDR1 is SGHTA and CDR2 FQGTGA. The CDR3 DNA reads TGTGCCAGCAGCTTAAGGGGGAGCTACAATGAGCAGTTCTTC. Its protein product is CASSLRGSYNEQFF.

The chain couples TRBV4-2 to TRBJ2-7; TRBD2 might be the D (6 bases). Trimming left V 3 bases short and J 3 bases short, with 9 bases between. Per germline, CDR1 LGHNA and CDR2 YNFKEQ. The CDR3 contains 13 residues. CDR3 in DNA: TGTGCCAGCAGCCAGGGAGGAATCTACGAGCAGTACTTC. Translated: CASSQGGIYEQYF.

This clone was observed once. The chain combines TRBV27 with TRBJ2-2; 9 bases line up with TRBD1. CDR3 length: 20 residues. Looked up from germline, CDR1 is MNHEY and CDR2 is SMNVEV (reference sequence). J was trimmed by 1 base and V by 7 bases; bases with no gene match: 19. CDR3 in DNA: TGTGCCAGCATGCGACAACCGGGACAGGGATCTTTTTGGAACACCGGGGAGCTGTTTTTT. Encoded protein: CASMRQPGQGSFWNTGELFF.

The chain has TRBV5-4 and TRBJ1-2; D may be TRBD1 (5 bases). The germline V gene encodes CDR1 SGHNT and CDR2 YYREEE (reference sequence). This CDR3 spans 15 amino acids. Trimming took 2 bases from V and 8 from J, leaving 19 bases between them. CDR3 loop: CASSLGWQAEGGYTF. The CDR3 DNA reads TGTGCCAGCAGCTTAGGGTGGCAGGCCGAGGGGGGCTACACCTTC.

V is TRBV7-9 and J is TRBJ2-2, with D possibly being TRBD1 (6 bases). V lost 6 bases to trimming and J lost 3 bases, with 14 bases between them. Germline V gives CDR1 SEHNR, CDR2 FQNEAQ (reference sequence). This CDR3 spans 15 amino acids. The DNA for the CDR3 is TGTGCCAGCAGAGACCACAGGGAGTACACCGGGGAGCTGTTTTTT. Its translation is CASRDHREYTGELFF.

This rearrangement joins TRBV27 to TRBJ2-3, with D perhaps TRBD1 or TRBD2 (5 bases each). Looked up from germline, CDR1 is MNHEY and CDR2 is SMNVEV (reference sequence). The CDR3 totals 17 residues. Trimming took off 7 bases at V and 4 bases at J, with 24 bases between the two ends. This chain's CDR3 is CASTRLLRGVLPDTQYF. The DNA for the CDR3 is TGTGCCAGCACACGTCTTCTTAGGGGAGTATTACCAGATACGCAGTATTTT.

This rearrangement joins TRBV4-1 to TRBJ2-1; D gene ambiguous. The V end was cut by 0 bases, the J end by 7 bases, with 10 bases between. Germline lookup yields CDR1 MGHRA and CDR2 YSYEKL. The CDR3 is 14 amino acids. The CDR3 region is CASSQDLRTNEQFF. For the CDR3, the DNA is TGCGCCAGCAGCCAAGATCTGCGTACGAATGAGCAGTTCTTC.

The CDR3 DNA reads TGTGCCAGCAAGATAAAGCGGCTGTCCTACAATGAGCAGTTCTTC. Translated, it gives CASKIKRLSYNEQFF. This chain joins TRBV28 and TRBJ2-1, with D maybe TRBD2 (5 bases). Trimming took 7 bases from V and 1 from J, leaving 14 bases between them. Looked up from germline, CDR1 is MDHEN and CDR2 is SYDVKM. This CDR3 comprises 15 residues.

The chain links TRBV2 to TRBJ1-5; TRBD1 aligns across 10 bases. The trim removed 5 bases at V and 0 bases at J, leaving 7 bases unmatched. The germline V gene encodes CDR1 SNHLY and CDR2 FYNNEI. There are 17 residues in the CDR3. In DNA, the CDR3 is TGTGCCAGCAGTCCGGGACAGGGGAGAAATAGCAATCAGCCCCAGCATTTT. Residues: CASSPGQGRNSNQPQHF.

V gene TRBV5-1 combines with J gene TRBJ2-5; no firm D call. This CDR3 has 12 residues. The V and J ends lost 4 bases and 10 bases respectively, with 14 bases between them. CDR1 SGHRS and CDR2 YFSETQ come from the germline V gene. Here the CDR3 reads CASSEGPAGQYF. CDR3 bases: TGCGCCAGCAGCGAAGGCCCTGCTGGCCAGTACTTC.

The chain employs TRBV19 and TRBJ2-1; D could derive from TRBD1 or TRBD2 (6 bases each). The CDR3 spans 12 residues. Germline V CDR1 and CDR2: LNHDA, SQIVND (reference sequence). V was cut by 11 bases and J by 5 bases, with 13 bases left in between. This CDR3 is CAGERGDNEQFF. CDR3 coding DNA: TGTGCCGGTGAGAGGGGGGACAATGAGCAGTTCTTC.

This clone was counted a single time. J is TRBJ2-2 and V is TRBV5-6; D remains ambiguous. CDR1 is SGHDT and CDR2 is YYEEEE in the germline V gene. Between the trimmed V and J ends, which lost 2 bases and 1 base, there was a span of 6 bases. The CDR3 is made up of 14 amino acids. The DNA of the CDR3 is TGTGCCAGCAGCTTCGTACAGAACACCGGGGAGCTGTTTTTT. Its protein product is CASSFVQNTGELFF.

This chain uses TRBV7-8 with TRBJ2-1, with D hard to call. This CDR3 is built from 15 residues. Germline V gene lookup returns CDR1 SGHVS and CDR2 FQNEAQ. The V and J ends lost 2 bases and 0 bases respectively, with 8 bases between them. CDR3 loop: CASSLIEDSYNEQFF. Written as DNA, the CDR3 is TGTGCCAGCAGCTTAATAGAGGACTCCTACAATGAGCAGTTCTTC. Complete variable domain (other parts from reference TRBV7-8 and TRBJ2-1): GAGVSQSPRYKVAKRGQDVALRCDPISGHVSLFWYQQALGQGPEFLTYFQNEAQLDKSGLPSDRFFAERPEGSVSTLKIQRTQQEDSAVYLCASSLIEDSYNEQFFGPGTRLTVL.

The V gene is TRBV7-2, the J gene TRBJ2-5; D may be TRBD1 or TRBD2 (5 bases each). Trimming took 6 bases from V and 7 from J, leaving 24 bases between them. The germline V gene encodes CDR1 SGHTA and CDR2 FQGNSA. This CDR3 spans 16 amino acids. The CDR3 coding sequence is TGTGCCAGCAGTAAACAACCGGGGACGGCAGGTGGGACCCAGTACTTC. Its protein product is CASSKQPGTAGGTQYF. Together with reference TRBV7-2 and TRBJ2-5, the CDR3 gives the full variable domain: GAGVSQSPSNKVTEKGKDVELRCDPISGHTALYWYRQSLGQGLEFLIYFQGNSAPDKSGLPSDRFSAERTGGSVSTLTIQRTQQEDSAVYLCASSKQPGTAGGTQYFGPGTRLLVL.

The CDR3 protein is CSVREVGNQPQHF. CDR3 bases: TGCAGTGTCAGGGAAGTGGGCAATCAGCCCCAGCATTTT. The chain links TRBV29-1 to TRBJ1-5, with D possibly matching TRBD1 (5 bases). CDR1 SQVTM and CDR2 ANQGSEA come from the germline V gene. The CDR3 contains 13 residues. The variable domain in full, completed from reference TRBV29-1 and TRBJ1-5, reads SAVISQKPSRDICQRGTSLTIQCQVDSQVTMMFWYRQQPGQSLTLIATANQGSEATYESGFVIDKFPISRPNLTFSTLTVSNMSPEDSSIYLCSVREVGNQPQHFGDGTRLSIL.

This chain joins TRBV29-1 and TRBJ2-3; the D is unclear. The ends were cut back, 4 bases at V and 1 base at J, with 12 bases in the middle. The CDR3 spans 14 residues. Per the germline V gene, CDR1 is SQVTM and CDR2 is ANQGSEA. The CDR3 nucleotides read TGCAGCGTTGGCGCCGTGGTGGGCACAGATACGCAGTATTTT. It codes for CSVGAVVGTDTQYF.

The CDR3, as DNA: TGCAGCGCGACCAACGAGCAGTACTTC. Its translation: CSATNEQYF. The chain uses TRBV29-1 and TRBJ2-7; D remains ambiguous. In germline, CDR1 is SQVTM, CDR2 ANQGSEA. The CDR3 has 9 amino acids. Trimming took off 7 bases at V and 5 bases at J, with 6 bases between the two ends.

The rearrangement links TRBV28 to TRBJ1-2; D unresolved. Between the trimmed V and J ends, which lost 0 bases and 2 bases, there was a span of 7 bases. CDR1 is MDHEN, CDR2 SYDVKM, per germline. The CDR3 runs 14 residues. CDR3 amino acids: CASSLWAENYGYTF. CDR3 sequence (DNA): TGTGCCAGCAGTTTATGGGCAGAGAACTATGGCTACACCTTC.

This clone was counted once. V and J are TRBV7-9 and TRBJ2-7; weak D call: TRBD2 (6 bases). The CDR3 sequence is 14 residues long. Germline V lookup: CDR1 SEHNR, CDR2 FQNEAQ (reference sequence). The V and J ends lost 4 bases and 1 base respectively, with 11 bases between them. CDR3 residues: CASSSEGFSYEQYF. The CDR3 bases are TGTGCCAGCAGCTCGGAGGGATTTTCCTACGAGCAGTACTTC.

V usage is TRBV9 and J usage is TRBJ1-5; D remains ambiguous. Germline loops: CDR1 SGDLS, CDR2 YYNGEE. The CDR3 sequence is 15 residues long. V lost 0 bases and J 6 bases, leaving 13 bases between the germline ends. CDR3 residues: CASSVVVPNSQPQHF. For the CDR3, the DNA is TGTGCCAGCAGCGTAGTCGTTCCGAATAGTCAGCCCCAGCATTTT.

The chain couples TRBV9 to TRBJ2-1; TRBD2 might be the D (6 bases). With 4 bases removed from V and 4 bases from J, the gap between germline ends came to 18 bases. This CDR3 has 16 amino acids. The germline CDR1 and CDR2 sequences are SGDLS and YYNGEE. The CDR3 sequence is CASSPLGGVRYNEQFF. In nucleotides, the CDR3 is TGTGCCAGCAGCCCATTAGGCGGGGTCCGATACAATGAGCAGTTCTTC.

V gene TRBV13 combines with J gene TRBJ1-2; TRBD1 is a possible D gene (6 bases). Germline V gene lookup returns CDR1 PRHDT and CDR2 FYEKMQ (reference sequence). The CDR3 covers 13 residues. The V end was cut by 5 bases, the J end by 9 bases, with 16 bases between. The CDR3 loop is CASSIRGTMRYTF. In DNA, the CDR3 is TGTGCCAGCAGCATAAGGGGGACTATGCGCTACACCTTC.

With respect to this clone: The same CDR3 arises from other DNA sequences in this sample as well. CDR3 region: CSVAGQTYEQYF. CDR3 DNA sequence: TGCAGCGTCGCGGGACAGACCTACGAGCAGTACTTC. The genes are TRBV29-1 and TRBJ2-7; a possible D gene is TRBD1 (7 bases). Per germline, CDR1 SQVTM and CDR2 ANQGSEA. The CDR3 is made up of 12 amino acids. V shed 6 bases and J shed 2 bases, with 11 bases lying between them.